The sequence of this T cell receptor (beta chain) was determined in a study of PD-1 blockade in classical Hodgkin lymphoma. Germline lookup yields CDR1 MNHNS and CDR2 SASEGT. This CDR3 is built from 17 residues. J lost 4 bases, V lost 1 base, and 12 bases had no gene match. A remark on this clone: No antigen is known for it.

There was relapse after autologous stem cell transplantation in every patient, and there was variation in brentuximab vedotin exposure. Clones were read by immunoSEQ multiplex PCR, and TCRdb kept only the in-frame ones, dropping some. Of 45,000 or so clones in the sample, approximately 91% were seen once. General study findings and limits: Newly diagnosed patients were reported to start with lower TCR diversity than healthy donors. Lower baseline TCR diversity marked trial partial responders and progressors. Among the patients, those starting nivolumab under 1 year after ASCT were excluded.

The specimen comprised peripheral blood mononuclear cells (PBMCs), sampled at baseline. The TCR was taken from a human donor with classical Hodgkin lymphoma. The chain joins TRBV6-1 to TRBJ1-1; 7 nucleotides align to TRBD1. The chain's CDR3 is CASSEVVQGLYSTEAFF. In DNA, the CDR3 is TGTGCCAGCAGTGAAGTGGTACAGGGGCTGTATAGCACTGAAGCTTTCTTT.